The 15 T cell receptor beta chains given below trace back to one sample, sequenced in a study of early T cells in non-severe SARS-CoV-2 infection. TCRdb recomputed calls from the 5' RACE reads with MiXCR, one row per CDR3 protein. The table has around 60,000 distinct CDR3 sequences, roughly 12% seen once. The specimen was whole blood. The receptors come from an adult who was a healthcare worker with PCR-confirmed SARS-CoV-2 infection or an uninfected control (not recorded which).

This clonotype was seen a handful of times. The CDR3 sequence is CASSPRQGVFADTQYF. CDR3 bases: TGTGCCAGCAGCCCCCGACAGGGGGTTTTTGCAGATACGCAGTATTTT. V and J are TRBV14 and TRBJ2-3, with 9 bases aligning to TRBD1. Trimming took 4 bases from V and 4 from J; bases not matched to a gene: 9. Germline V gene data show CDR1 as SGHDN and CDR2 as FVKESK. This CDR3 spans 16 amino acids.

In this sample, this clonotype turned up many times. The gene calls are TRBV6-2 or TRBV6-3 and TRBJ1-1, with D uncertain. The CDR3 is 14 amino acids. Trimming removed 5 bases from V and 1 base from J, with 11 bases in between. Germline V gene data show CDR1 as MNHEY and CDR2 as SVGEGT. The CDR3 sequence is CASSPGRGNTEAFF. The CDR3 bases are TGTGCCAGCAGTCCCGGGCGGGGGAACACTGAAGCTTTCTTT.

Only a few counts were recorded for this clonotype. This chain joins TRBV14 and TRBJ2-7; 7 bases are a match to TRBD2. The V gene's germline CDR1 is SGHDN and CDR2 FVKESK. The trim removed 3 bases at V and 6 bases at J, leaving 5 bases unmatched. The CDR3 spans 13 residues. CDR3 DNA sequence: TGTGCCAGCAGCCAGAGACTAGCCGGCGAGCAGTACTTC. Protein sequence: CASSQRLAGEQYF.

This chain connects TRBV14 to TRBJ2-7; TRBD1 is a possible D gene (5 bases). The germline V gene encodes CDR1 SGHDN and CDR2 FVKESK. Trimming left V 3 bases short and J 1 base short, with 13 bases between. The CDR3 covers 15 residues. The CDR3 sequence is CASSHHTDTSYEQYF. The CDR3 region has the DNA TGTGCCAGCAGCCATCACACGGACACGTCCTACGAGCAGTACTTC.

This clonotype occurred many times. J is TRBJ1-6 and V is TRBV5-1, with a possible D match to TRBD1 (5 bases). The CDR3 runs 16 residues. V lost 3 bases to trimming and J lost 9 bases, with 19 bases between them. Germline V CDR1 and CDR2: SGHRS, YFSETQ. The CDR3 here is CASSSTGTVEGSPLHF. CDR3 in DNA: TGCGCCAGCAGCTCTACCGGGACGGTGGAGGGTTCACCCCTCCACTTT. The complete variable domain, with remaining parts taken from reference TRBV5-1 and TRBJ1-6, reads KAGVTQTPRYLIKTRGQQVTLSCSPISGHRSVSWYQQTPGQGLQFLFEYFSETQRNKGNFPGRFSGRQFSNSRSEMNVSTLELGDSALYLCASSSTGTVEGSPLHFGNGTRLTVT.

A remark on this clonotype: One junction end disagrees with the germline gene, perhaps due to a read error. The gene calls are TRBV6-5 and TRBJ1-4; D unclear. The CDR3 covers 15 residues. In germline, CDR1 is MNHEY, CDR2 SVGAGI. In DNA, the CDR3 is TGTGCCAGCAGCGGAGTGGCTGCAACTAATGAAAAACCGTTTTTT. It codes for CASSGVAATNEKPFF.

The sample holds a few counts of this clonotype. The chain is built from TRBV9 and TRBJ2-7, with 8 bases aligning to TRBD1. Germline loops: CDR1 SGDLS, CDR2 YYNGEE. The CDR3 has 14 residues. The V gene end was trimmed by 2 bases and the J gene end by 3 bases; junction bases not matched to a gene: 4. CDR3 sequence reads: CASSVTTGGYEQYF. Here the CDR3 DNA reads TGTGCCAGCAGCGTTACCACAGGGGGCTACGAGCAGTACTTC.

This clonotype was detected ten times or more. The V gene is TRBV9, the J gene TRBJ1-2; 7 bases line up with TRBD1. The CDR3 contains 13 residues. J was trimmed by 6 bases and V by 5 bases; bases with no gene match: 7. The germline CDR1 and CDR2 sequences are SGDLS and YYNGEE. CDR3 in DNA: TGTGCCAGCAGTGAGGGGGCACGGGATGGCTACACCTTC. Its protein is CASSEGARDGYTF.

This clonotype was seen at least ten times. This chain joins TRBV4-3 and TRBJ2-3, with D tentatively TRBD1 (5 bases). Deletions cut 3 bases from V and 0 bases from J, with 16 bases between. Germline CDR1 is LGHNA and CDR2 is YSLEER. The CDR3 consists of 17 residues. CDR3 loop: CASSQWGSLSSTDTQYF. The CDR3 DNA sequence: TGCGCCAGCAGCCAGTGGGGCAGTCTGTCTAGCACAGATACGCAGTATTTT.

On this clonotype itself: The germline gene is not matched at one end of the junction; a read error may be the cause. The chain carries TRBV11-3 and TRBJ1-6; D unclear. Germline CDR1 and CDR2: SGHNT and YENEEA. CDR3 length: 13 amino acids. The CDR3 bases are TGTGCCAGCAGCTTAGCCGATAATTCACCCGTCCACTTT. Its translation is CASSLADNSPVHF.

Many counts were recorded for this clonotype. The CDR3 nucleotides are TGTGCCAGCAGCTTAACAACCGGGGAGCTGTTTTTT. Encoded protein: CASSLTTGELFF. The chain joins TRBV7-3 to TRBJ2-2; the D is unclear. The germline V gene encodes CDR1 SGHTA and CDR2 FQGTGA. The CDR3 spans 12 residues. Trimming took off 0 bases at V and 5 bases at J, with 1 base between the two ends.

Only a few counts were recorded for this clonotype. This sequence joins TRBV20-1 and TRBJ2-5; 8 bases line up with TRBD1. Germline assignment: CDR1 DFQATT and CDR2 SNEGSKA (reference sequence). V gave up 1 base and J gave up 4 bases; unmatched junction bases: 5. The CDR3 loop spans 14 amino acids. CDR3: CSARGPGTGETQYF. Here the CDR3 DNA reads TGCAGTGCTAGAGGACCAGGGACAGGAGAGACCCAGTACTTC.

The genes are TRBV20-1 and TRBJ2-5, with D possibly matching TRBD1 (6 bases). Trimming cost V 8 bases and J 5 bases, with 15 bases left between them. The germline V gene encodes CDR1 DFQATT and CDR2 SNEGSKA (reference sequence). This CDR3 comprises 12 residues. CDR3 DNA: TGCAGTCTGGGACATTTTCGGGAGACCCAGTACTTC. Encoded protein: CSLGHFRETQYF.

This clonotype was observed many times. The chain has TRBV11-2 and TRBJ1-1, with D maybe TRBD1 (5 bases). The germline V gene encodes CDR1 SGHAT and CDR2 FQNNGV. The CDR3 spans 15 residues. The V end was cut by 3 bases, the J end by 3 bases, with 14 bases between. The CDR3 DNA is TGTGCCAGCAGCTTGACAGTTCGGTGGTACACTGAAGCTTTCTTT. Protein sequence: CASSLTVRWYTEAFF.

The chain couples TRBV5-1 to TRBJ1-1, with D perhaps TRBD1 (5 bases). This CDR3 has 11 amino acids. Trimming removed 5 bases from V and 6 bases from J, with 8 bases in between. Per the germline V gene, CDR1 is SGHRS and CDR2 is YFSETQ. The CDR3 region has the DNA TGCGCCAGCAGTGGGGCAGCTGAAGCTTTCTTT. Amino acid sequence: CASSGAAEAFF.